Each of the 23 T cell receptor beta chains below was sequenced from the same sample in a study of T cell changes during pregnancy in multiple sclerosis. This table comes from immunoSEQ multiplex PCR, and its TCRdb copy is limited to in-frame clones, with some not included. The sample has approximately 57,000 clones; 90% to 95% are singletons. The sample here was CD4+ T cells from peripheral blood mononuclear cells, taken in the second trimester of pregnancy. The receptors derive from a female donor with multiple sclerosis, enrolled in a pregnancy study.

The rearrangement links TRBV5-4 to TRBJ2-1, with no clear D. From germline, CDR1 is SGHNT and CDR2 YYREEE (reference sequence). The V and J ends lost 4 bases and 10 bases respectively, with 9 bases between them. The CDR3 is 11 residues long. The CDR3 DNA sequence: TGTGCCAGCAGCCTCGGGTACGAGCAGTTCTTC. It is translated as CASSLGYEQFF.

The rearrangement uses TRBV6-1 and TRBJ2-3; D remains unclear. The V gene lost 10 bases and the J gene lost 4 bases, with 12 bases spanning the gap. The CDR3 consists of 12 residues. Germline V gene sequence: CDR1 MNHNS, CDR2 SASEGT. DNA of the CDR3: TGTGCCACCCTCGGAGATCCAGATACGCAGTATTTT. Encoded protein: CATLGDPDTQYF.

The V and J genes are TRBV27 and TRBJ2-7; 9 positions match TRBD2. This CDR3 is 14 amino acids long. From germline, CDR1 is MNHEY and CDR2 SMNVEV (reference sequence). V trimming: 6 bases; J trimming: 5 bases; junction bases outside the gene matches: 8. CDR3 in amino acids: CASSRGTSRHEQYF. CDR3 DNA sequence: TGTGCCAGCAGCCGAGGGACTAGCAGACACGAGCAGTACTTC.

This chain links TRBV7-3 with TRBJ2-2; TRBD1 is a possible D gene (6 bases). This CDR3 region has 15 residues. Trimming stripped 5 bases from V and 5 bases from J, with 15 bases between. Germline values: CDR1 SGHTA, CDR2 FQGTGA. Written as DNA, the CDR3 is TGTGCCAGCAGCCAAACCCACAGGGTTACCGGGGAGCTGTTTTTT. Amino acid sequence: CASSQTHRVTGELFF.

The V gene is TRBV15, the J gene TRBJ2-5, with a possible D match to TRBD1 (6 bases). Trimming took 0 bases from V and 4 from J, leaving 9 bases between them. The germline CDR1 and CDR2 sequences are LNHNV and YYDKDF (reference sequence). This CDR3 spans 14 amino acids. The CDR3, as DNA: TGTGCCACCAGCAGAGATTCCAGGGGAGAGACCCAGTACTTC. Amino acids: CATSRDSRGETQYF. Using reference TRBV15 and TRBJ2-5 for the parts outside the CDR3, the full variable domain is DAMVIQNPRYQVTQFGKPVTLSCSQTLNHNVMYWYQQKSSQAPKLLFHYYDKDFNNEADTPDNFQSRRPNTSFCFLDIRSPGLGDTAMYLCATSRDSRGETQYFGPGTRLLVL.

The chain's CDR3 is CASSQVSPADEKLFF. The CDR3 region has the DNA TGCGCCAGCAGCCAAGTCAGCCCCGCGGATGAAAAACTGTTTTTT. The V and J genes are TRBV4-1 and TRBJ1-4, with D unresolved. This CDR3 has 15 amino acids. The V end lost 1 base, the J end lost 6 bases, and 12 bases lay between the germline ends. Looked up from germline, CDR1 is MGHRA and CDR2 is YSYEKL.

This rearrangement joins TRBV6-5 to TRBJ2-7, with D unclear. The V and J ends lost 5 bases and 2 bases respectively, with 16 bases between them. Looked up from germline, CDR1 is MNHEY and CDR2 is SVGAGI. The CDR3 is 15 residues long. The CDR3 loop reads CASSPRVRLAYEQYF. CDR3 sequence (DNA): TGTGCCAGCAGTCCCCGGGTCCGCTTAGCCTACGAGCAGTACTTC.

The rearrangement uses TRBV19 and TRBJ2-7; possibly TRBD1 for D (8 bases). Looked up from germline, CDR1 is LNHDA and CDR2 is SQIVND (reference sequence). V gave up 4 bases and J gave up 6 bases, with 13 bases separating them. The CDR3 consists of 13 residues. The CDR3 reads CASSTTGGGEQYF. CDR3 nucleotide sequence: TGTGCCAGTAGTACCACAGGGGGGGGCGAGCAGTACTTC.

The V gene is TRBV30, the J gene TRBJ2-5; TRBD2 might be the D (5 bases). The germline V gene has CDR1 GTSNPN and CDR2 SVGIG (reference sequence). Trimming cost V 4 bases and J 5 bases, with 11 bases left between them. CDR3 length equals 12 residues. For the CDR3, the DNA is TGTGCCTGGAATAGCGTGGGGGAGACCCAGTACTTC. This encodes CAWNSVGETQYF. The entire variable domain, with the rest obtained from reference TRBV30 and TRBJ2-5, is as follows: SQTIHQWPATLVQPVGSPLSLECTVEGTSNPNLYWYRQAAGRGLQLLFYSVGIGQISSEVPQNLSASRPQDRQFILSSKKLLLSDSGFYLCAWNSVGETQYFGPGTRLLVL.

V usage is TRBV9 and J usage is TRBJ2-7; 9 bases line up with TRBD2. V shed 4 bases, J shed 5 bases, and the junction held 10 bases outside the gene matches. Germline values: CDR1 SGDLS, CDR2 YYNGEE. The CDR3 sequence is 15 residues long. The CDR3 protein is CASSPRGGVSHEQYF. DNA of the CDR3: TGTGCCAGCAGCCCGCGGGGGGGAGTTTCCCACGAGCAGTACTTC.

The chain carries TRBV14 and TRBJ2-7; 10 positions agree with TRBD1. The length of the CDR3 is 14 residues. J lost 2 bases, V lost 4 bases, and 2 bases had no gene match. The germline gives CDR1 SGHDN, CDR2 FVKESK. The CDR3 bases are TGTGCCAGCAGCCGGGACAGGGGCACCTACGAGCAGTACTTC. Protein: CASSRDRGTYEQYF.

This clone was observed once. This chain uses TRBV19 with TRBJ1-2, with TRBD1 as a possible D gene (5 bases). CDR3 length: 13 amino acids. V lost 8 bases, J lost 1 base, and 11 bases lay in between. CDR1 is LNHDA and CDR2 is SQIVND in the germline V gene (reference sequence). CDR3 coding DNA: TGTGCCAGTCGCTGGGGCATTAACTATGGCTACACCTTC. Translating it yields CASRWGINYGYTF.

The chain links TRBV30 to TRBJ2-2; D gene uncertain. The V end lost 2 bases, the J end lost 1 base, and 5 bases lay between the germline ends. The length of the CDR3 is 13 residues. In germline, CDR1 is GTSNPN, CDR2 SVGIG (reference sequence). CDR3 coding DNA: TGTGCCTGGAGTAGACAGAACACCGGGGAGCTGTTTTTT. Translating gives CAWSRQNTGELFF.

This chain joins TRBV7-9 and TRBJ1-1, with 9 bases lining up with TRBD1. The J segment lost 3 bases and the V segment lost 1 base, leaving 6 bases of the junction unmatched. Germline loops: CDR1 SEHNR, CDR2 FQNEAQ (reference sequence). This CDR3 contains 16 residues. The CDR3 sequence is CASSLDRGLGDTEAFF. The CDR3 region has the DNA TGTGCCAGCAGCTTAGACAGGGGGCTTGGAGACACTGAAGCTTTCTTT.

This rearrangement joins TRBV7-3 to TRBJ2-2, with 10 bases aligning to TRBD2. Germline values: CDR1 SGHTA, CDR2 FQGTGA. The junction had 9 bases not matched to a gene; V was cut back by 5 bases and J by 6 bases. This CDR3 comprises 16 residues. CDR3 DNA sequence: TGTGCCAGCAGCACTACTAGCGGGGTGTACGCCGGGGAGCTGTTTTTT. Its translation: CASSTTSGVYAGELFF.

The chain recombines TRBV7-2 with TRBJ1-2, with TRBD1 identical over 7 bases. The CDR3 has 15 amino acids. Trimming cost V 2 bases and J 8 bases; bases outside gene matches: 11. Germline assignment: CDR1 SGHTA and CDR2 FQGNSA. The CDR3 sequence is CASSLNPTTGFGYTF. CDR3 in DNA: TGTGCCAGCAGCTTAAACCCAACGACAGGGTTCGGCTACACCTTC.

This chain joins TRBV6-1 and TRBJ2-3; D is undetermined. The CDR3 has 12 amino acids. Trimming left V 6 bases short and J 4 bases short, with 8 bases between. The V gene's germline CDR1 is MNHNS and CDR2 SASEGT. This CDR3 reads CASRVVADTQYF. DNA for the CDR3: TGTGCCAGCAGAGTAGTGGCAGATACGCAGTATTTT.

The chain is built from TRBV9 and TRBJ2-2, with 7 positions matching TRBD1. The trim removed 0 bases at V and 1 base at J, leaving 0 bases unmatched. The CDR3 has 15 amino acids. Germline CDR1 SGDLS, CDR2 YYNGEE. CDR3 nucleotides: TGTGCCAGCAGCGTAGGACAGGGGAACACCGGGGAGCTGTTTTTT. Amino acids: CASSVGQGNTGELFF.

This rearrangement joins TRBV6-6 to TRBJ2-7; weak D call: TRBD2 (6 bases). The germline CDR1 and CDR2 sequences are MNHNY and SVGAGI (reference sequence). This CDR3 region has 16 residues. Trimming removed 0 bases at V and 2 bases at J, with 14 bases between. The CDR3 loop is CASSYSGGAITYEQYF. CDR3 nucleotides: TGTGCCAGCAGTTACTCCGGCGGGGCGATAACCTACGAGCAGTACTTC.

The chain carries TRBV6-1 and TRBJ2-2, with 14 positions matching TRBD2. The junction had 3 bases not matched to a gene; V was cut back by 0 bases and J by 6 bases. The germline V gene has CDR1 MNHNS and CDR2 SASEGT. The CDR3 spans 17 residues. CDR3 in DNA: TGTGCCAGCAGTGAAGCCCGACTAGCGGGAGGGGCCGGGGAGCTGTTTTTT. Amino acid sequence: CASSEARLAGGAGELFF.

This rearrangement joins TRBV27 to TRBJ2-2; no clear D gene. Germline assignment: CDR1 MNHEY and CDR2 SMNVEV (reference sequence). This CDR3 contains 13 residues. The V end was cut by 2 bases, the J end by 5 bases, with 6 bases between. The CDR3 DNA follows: TGTGCCAGCAGTTTACTGTCGACCGGGGAGCTGTTTTTT. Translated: CASSLLSTGELFF.

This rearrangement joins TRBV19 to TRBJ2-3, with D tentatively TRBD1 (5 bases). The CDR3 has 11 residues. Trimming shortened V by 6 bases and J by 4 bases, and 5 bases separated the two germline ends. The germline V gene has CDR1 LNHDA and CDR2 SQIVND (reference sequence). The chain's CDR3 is CASSRADTQYF. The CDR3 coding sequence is TGTGCCAGTAGCAGGGCAGATACGCAGTATTTT.

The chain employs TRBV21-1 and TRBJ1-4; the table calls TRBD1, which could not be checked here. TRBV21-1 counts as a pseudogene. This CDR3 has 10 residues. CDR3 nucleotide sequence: TGTGCCAAGGGGTCAGAAAAACTGTTTTTT. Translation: CAKGSEKLFF.